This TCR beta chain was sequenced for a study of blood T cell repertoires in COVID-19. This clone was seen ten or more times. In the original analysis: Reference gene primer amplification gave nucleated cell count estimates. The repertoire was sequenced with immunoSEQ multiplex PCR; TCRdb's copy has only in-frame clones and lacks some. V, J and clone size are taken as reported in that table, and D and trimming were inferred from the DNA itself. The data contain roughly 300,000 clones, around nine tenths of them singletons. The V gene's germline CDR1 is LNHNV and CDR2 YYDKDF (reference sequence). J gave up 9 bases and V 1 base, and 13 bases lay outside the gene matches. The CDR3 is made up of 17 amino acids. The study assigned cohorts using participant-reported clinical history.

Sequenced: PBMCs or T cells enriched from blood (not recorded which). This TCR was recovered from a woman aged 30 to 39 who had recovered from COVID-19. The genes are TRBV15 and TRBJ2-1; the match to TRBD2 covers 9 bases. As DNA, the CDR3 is TGTGCCACCAGCAGAGGCGGAATAGCGGGGGAAGGAGGTGAGCAGTTCTTC. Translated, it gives CATSRGGIAGEGGEQFF.